These 6 T cell receptor beta chains originate from one sample sequenced in a study of radiotherapy plus CTLA-4 blockade in lung cancer. Produced via immunoSEQ multiplex PCR; TCRdb's table is partial and in-frame only. Among some 46,000 clones listed, approximately 78% were seen once. Sequenced material: peripheral blood, taken from a patient treated with radiotherapy plus ipilimumab. The receptors derive from a human donor with non-small cell lung cancer who had stable disease on radiotherapy plus ipilimumab.

The rearrangement links TRBV10-3 to TRBJ2-4, with 8 bases identical to TRBD2. The CDR3 has 15 amino acids. J gave up 10 bases and V 2 bases, and 10 bases lay outside the gene matches. Germline loops: CDR1 ENHRY, CDR2 SYGVKD. CDR3 sequence reads: CAISETLAGPPIQYF. CDR3 DNA sequence: TGTGCCATCAGTGAGACCCTAGCGGGCCCCCCGATTCAGTACTTC.

This clone was seen a few times. The gene calls are TRBV5-8 and TRBJ2-4; TRBD1 matches 9 bases. The V gene's germline CDR1 is SGHTS and CDR2 YDEGEE. The V gene end was trimmed by 4 bases and the J gene end by 1 base; junction bases not matched to a gene: 3. The CDR3 runs to 15 residues. The CDR3 DNA reads TGTGCCAGCAGCATAGGACAGGGGGCCAAAAACATTCAGTACTTC. Its translation: CASSIGQGAKNIQYF.

The V call is TRBV18, the J call TRBJ2-1, with D possibly matching TRBD2 (6 bases). CDR3 length: 14 residues. Trimming took 3 bases from V and 7 from J, leaving 13 bases between them. Per the germline V gene, CDR1 is KGHSH and CDR2 is LQKENI. CDR3 amino acids: CASSPGGISNEQFF. The CDR3 coding sequence is TGTGCCAGCTCACCTGGCGGGATAAGTAATGAGCAGTTCTTC. The full variable domain, in which reference TRBV18 and TRBJ2-1 provide the parts outside the CDR3, is NAGVMQNPRHLVRRRGQEARLRCSPMKGHSHVYWYRQLPEEGLKFMVYLQKENIIDESGMPKERFSAEFPKEGPSILRIQQVVRGDSAAYFCASSPGGISNEQFFGPGTRLTVL.

This chain uses TRBV19 with TRBJ1-5; tentative D call: TRBD1 (6 bases). The V end was cut by 6 bases, the J end by 5 bases, with 17 bases between. Germline values: CDR1 LNHDA, CDR2 SQIVND (reference sequence). CDR3 length: 15 residues. The CDR3, as DNA: TGTGCCAGTAGCCTGAACTACAGGGTTGATCAGCCCCAGCATTTT. Amino acids: CASSLNYRVDQPQHF.

This chain joins TRBV27 and TRBJ2-1, with D uncertain. The V gene's germline CDR1 is MNHEY and CDR2 SMNVEV (reference sequence). The CDR3 length is 17 residues. V lost 0 bases and J lost 6, with 18 bases in between. As DNA, the CDR3 is TGTGCCAGCAGTTTATCCGCCAGAACCAGGTTAGGCAATGAGCAGTTCTTC. Residues: CASSLSARTRLGNEQFF.

The rearrangement links TRBV6-5 to TRBJ2-7, with TRBD1 matching over 8 bases. In germline, CDR1 is MNHEY, CDR2 SVGAGI. Trimming at V came to 5 bases and at J to 6 bases, leaving 9 bases not matched to a gene. This CDR3 has 14 amino acids. CDR3 coding DNA: TGTGCCAGCAGTCCGACCAGGGGGCGAGTCGAGCAGTACTTC. Its translation: CASSPTRGRVEQYF.